This is a list of T cell receptor beta chains from one sample in a study of T cell repertoires in cytomegalovirus infection. TCRdb reprocessed the reads with MiXCR, giving one entry per CDR3 protein. The profile covers 400,000 or so distinct CDR3 sequences, with around 18% appearing a single time and approximately 10% taken by the ten largest. Sequenced input: PBMCs. The receptors here all came from a human donor in good health (CMV status not recorded). Some clones in this sample may be carry-over from other donors' samples. The CDR3 runs from the conserved cysteine through the conserved F or W.

TRBV6-5	CASSTGGPYNEQFF
TRBV6-6	CASRRLAGGPTSYNEQFF
TRBV6-1	CASSPREGNEQFF
TRBV6-6	CASSYPRDTQYF
TRBV7-2	CASSPPGQGVAFF
TRBV12-3/TRBV12-4	CASRSPGGTQYF
TRBV2	CASSARFFTNEKLFF
TRBV12-3/TRBV12-4	CASSTEVYSNQPQHF
TRBV24-1	CATGPGGGVDEQYF
TRBV12-3/TRBV12-4	CASRAAGGIGEQYF
TRBV2	CASSEALGDSGHTF
TRBV20-1	CSARLSGGLDGELFF
TRBV5-6	CASSNGQGGYGYTF
TRBV15	CATSRVEGLLGYTF